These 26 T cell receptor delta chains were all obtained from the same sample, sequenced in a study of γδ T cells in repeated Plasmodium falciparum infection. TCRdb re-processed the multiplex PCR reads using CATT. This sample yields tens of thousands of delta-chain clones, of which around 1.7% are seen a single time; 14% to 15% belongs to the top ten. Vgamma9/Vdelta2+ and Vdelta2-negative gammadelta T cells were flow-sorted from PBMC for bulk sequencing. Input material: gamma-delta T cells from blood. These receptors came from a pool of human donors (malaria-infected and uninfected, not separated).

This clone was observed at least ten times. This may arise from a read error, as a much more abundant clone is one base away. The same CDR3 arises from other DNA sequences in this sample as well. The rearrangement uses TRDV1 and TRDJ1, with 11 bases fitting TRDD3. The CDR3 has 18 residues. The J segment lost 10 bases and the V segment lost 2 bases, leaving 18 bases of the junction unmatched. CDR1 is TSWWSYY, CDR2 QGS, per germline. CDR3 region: CALGEEPDWGIRLKGLIF. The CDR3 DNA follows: TGTGCTCTTGGGGAAGAGCCCGACTGGGGGATAAGGCTGAAGGGACTCATCTTT.

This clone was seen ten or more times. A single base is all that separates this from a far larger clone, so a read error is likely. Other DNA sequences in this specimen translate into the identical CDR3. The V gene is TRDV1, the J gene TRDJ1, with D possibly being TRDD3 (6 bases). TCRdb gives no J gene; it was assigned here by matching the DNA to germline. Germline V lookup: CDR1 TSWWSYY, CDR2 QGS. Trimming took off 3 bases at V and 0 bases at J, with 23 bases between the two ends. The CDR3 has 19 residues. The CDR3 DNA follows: TGTGCTCTTGGGGACGGGGACCCTACGCCATGGGGGTACACCGATAAACTCATCTTT. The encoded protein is CALGDGDPTPWGYTDKLIF.

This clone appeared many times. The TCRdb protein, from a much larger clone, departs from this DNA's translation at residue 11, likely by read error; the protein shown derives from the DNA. CDR3 DNA: TGTGCTCTTGGGGATCTCATTTCGTACTGGGAGATACGGCACACCGATAAACTCATCTTT. It yields the protein CALGDLISYWEIRHTDKLIF. The chain carries TRDV1 and TRDJ1; D might be TRDD3 (6 bases). With 3 bases removed from V and 0 bases from J, the gap between germline ends came to 26 bases. CDR1 is TSWWSYY and CDR2 is QGS in the germline V gene. There are 20 residues in the CDR3.

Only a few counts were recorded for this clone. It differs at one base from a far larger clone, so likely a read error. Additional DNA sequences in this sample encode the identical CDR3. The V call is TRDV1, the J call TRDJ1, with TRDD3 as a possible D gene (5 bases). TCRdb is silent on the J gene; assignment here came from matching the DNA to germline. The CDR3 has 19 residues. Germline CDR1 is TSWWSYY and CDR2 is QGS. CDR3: CALGERSLATGTNTDKLIF. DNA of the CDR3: TGTGCTCTCGGGGAACGGTCCCTGGCGACGGGGACCAACACAGATAAACTCATCTTT.

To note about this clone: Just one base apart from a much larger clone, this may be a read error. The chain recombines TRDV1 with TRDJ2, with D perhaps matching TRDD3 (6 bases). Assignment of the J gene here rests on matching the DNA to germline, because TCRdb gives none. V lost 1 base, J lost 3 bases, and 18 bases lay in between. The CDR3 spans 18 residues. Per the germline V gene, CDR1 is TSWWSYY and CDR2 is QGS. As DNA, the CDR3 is TGTGCTCTTGGGGAACGGGCTAACGTATTGGGGGTGACAGCACAACTCTTCTTT. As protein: CALGERANVLGVTAQLFF.

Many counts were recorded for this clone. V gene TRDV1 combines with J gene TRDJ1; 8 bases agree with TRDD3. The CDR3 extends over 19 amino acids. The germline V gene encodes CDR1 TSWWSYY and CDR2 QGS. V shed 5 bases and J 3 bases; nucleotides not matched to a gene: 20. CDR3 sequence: CALGFPGSYLGDAADKLIF. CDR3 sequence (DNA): TGTGCTCTTGGGTTCCCCGGTAGTTACTTGGGGGATGCCGCCGATAAACTCATCTTT.

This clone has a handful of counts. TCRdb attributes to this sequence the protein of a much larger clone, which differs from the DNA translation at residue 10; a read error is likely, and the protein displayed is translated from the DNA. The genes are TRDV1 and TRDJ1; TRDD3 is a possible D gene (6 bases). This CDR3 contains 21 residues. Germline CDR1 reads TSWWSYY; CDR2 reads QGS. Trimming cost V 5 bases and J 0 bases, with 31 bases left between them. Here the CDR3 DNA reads TGTGCTCTTGGGTCCCCTCCAGGGAAATGCGGTTCTGGGGCCGACACCGATAAACTCATCTTT. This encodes CALGSPPGKCGSGADTDKLIF.

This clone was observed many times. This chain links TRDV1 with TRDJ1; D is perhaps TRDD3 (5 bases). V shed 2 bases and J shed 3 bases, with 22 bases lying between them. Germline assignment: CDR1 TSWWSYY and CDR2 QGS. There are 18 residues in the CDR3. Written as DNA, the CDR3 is TGTGCTCTTGGGGAAAACGGCCCCTCACTTTACTGGTCCGATAAACTCATCTTT. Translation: CALGENGPSLYWSDKLIF.

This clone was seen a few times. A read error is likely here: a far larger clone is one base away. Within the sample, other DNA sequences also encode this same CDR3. CDR3 in DNA: TGTGCTCTTGGGGCCCCGCGTCGAGAACATTCCTACCAACTGGGGGATAACTCGTACACCGACAAACTCATCTTT. Amino acid sequence: CALGAPRREHSYQLGDNSYTDKLIF. J is TRDJ1 and V is TRDV1; 11 nucleotides match TRDD3. TCRdb offers no J gene call, so here the DNA was matched to germline to obtain one. CDR3 length equals 25 residues. Germline CDR1 is TSWWSYY and CDR2 is QGS.

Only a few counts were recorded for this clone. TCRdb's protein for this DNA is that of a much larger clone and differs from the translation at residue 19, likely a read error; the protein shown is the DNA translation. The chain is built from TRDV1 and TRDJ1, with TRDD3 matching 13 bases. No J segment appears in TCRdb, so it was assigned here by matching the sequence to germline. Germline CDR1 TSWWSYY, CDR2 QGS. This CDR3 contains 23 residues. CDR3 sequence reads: CAIGENPSHVLGDTPVYTNKLIF. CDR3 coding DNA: TGTGCTATTGGGGAAAACCCCTCCCACGTACTGGGGGATACGCCAGTGTACACCAATAAACTCATCTTT.

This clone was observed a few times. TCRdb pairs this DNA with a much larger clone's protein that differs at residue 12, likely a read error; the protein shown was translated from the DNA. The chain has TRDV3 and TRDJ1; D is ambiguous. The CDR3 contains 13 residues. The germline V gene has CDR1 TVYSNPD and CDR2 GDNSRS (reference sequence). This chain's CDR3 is CAFCIFNSDKLTF. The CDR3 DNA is TGTGCCTTTTGTATCTTTAACTCCGATAAACTCACCTTT.

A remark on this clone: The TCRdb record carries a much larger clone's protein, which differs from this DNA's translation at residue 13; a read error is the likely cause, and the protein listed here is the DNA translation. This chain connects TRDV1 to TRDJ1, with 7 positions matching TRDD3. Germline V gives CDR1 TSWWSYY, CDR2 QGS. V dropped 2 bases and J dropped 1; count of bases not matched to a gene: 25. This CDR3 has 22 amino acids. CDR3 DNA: TGTGCTCTTGGGGAAGTGGTGACGTCCTGGGGATATTGTGAAAGCGTCACCGATAAACTCATCTTT. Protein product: CALGEVVTSWGYCESVTDKLIF.

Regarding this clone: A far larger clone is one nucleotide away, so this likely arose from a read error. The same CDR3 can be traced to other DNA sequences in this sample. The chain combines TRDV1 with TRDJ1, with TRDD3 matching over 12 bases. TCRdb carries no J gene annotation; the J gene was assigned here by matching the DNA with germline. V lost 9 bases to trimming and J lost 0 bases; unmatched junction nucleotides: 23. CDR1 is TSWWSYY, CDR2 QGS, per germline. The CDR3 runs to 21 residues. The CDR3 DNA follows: TGTGCTCTCGGGCCATCTTACCCTGGGGGATACGCTTGGTCCTACACCGATAAACTCATCTTT. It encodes CALGPSYPGGYAWSYTDKLIF.

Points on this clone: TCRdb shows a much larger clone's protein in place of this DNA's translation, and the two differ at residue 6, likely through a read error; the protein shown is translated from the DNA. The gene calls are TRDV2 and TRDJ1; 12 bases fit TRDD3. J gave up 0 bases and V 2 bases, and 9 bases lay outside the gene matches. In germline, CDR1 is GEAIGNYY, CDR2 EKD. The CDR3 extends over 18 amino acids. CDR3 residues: CACDSGHWGIPYTDKLIF. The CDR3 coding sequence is TGTGCCTGTGACAGTGGGCACTGGGGGATACCTTACACCGATAAACTCATCTTT.

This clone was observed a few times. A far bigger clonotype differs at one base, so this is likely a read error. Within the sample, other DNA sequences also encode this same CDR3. CDR3 loop: CALGELRTWGSTKLIF. CDR3 DNA: TGTGCTCTTGGGGAACTTCGGACCTGGGGGAGTACAAAACTCATCTTC. The J gene is uncalled and the V gene is TRDV1; the DNA was not compared with TRDD3, the D call given in the table. Germline assignment: CDR1 TSWWSYY and CDR2 QGS. The CDR3 is 16 residues long.

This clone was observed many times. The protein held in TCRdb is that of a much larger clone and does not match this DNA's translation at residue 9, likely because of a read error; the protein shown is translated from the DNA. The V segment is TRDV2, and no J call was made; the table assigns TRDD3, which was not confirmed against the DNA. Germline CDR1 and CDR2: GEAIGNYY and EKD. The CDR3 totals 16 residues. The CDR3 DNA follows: TGTGCCTGTGACACTCTTACTGGGAGACCAGACTTCATGCTCATCTTT. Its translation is CACDTLTGRPDFMLIF.

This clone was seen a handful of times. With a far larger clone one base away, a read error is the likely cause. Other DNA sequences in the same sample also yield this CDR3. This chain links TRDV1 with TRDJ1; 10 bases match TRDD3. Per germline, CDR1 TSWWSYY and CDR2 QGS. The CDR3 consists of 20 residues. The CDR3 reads CAIGELVPKWGIPSVDKLIF. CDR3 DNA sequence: TGTGCTATTGGGGAACTAGTCCCGAAATGGGGGATACCATCGGTCGATAAACTCATCTTT.

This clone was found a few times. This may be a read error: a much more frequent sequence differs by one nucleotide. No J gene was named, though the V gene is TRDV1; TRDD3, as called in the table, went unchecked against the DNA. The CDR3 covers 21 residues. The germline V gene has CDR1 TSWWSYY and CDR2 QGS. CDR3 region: CALGEPFTYWGIRFSPDKLTF. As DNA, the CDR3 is TGTGCTCTTGGGGAACCCTTCACGTACTGGGGGATACGATTTAGTCCCGATAAACTCACCTTT.

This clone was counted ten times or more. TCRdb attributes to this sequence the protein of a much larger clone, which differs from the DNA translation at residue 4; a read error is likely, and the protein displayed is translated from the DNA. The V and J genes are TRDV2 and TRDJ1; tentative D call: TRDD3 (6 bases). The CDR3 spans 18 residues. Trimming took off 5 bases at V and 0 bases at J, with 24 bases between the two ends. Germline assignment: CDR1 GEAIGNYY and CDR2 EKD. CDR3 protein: CACGESSGVPPYTDKLIF. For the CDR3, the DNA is TGTGCCTGTGGCGAAAGTTCTGGGGTCCCTCCGTACACCGATAAACTCATCTTT.

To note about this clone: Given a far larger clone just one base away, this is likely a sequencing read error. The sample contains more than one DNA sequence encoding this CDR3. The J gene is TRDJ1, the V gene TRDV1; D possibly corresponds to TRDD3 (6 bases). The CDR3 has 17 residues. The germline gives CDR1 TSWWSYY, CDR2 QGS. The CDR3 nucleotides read TGCGCTCTTGGGGAAACTCTCCCATTGTACTGGGAGAATAAACTCATCTTT. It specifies CALGETLPLYWENKLIF.

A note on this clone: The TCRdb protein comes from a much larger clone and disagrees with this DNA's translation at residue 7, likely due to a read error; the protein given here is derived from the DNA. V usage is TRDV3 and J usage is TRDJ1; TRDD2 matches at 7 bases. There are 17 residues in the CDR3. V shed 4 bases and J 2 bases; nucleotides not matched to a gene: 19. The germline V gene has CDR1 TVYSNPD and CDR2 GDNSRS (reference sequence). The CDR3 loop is CASRLPNSILETDKLIF. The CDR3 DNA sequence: TGTGCCTCTAGGCTTCCTAACTCAATACTTGAGACCGATAAACTCATCTTT. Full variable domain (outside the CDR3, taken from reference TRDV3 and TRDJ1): CDKVTQSSPDQTVASGSEVVLLCTYDTVYSNPDLFWYRIRPDYSFQFVFYGDNSRSEGADFTQGRFSVKHILTQKAFHLVISPVRTEDSATYYCASRLPNSILETDKLIFGKGTRVTVEP.

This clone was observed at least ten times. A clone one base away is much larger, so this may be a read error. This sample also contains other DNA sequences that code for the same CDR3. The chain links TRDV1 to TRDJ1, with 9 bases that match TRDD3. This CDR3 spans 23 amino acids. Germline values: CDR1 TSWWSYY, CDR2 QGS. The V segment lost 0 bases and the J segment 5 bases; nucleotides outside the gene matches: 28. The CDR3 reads CALGELISLPYNWGKRGVDKLIF. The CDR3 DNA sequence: TGTGCTCTTGGGGAACTAATATCCCTACCTTATAACTGGGGGAAAAGGGGTGTGGATAAACTCATCTTT.

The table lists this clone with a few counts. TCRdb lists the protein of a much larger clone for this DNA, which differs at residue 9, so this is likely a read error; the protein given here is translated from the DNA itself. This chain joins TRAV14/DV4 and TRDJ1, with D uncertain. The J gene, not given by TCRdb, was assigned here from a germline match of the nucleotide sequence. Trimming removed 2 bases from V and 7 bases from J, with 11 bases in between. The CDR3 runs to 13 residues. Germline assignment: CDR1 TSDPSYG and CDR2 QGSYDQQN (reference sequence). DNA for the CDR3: TGTGCAATGAGAGAGCCCAAACTCGGTAAACTCATCTTT. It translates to CAMREPKLGKLIF.

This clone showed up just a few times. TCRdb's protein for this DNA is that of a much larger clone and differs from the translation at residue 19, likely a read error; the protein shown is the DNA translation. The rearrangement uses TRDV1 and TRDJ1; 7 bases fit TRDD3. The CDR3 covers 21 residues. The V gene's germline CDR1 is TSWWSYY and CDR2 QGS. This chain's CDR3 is CALGELGLHLLGILYTDKHIF. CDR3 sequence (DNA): TGTGCTCTTGGGGAACTAGGCCTTCACCTACTGGGGATCCTGTACACCGATAAACACATCTTT.

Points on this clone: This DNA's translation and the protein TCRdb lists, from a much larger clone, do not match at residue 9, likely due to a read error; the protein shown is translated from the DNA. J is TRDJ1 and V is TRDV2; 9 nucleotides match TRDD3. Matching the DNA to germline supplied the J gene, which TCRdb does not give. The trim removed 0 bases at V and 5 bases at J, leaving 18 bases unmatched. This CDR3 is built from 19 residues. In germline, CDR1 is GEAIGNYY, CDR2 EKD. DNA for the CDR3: TGTGCCTGTGACACCGCGGGTGTACAGGGGGATACAGTAAGAGATAAACTCATCTTT. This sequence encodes CACDTAGVQGDTVRDKLIF.

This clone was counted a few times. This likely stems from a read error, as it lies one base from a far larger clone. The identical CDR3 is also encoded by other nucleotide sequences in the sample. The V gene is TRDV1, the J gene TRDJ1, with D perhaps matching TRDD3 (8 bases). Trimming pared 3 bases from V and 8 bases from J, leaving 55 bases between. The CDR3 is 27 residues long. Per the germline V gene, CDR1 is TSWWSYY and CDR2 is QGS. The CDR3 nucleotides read TGTGCTCTTGGGGAGCTCCACCCTTTAAGGTTCCTACCTTACTGGGGGTCCCCTTCCTTTCACATCGGGAAACTCATCTTT. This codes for CALGELHPLRFLPYWGSPSFHIGKLIF.